The 17 T cell receptor beta chains in this list originate from one sample, sequenced in a study of CD8 T cells in ankylosing spondylitis. TCRdb redid the calling of the 5' RACE reads with MiXCR, one entry per CDR3 protein. Of about 130,000 distinct CDR3 sequences listed, 7% to 8% are singletons. Source material: blood, either unsorted or a sorted T cell fraction (not recorded which). These TCRs come from a female donor with ankylosing spondylitis or in good health (not recorded which).

This clonotype came up many times. The chain carries TRBV20-1 and TRBJ2-3, with TRBD2 identical over 12 bases. Germline CDR1 reads DFQATT; CDR2 reads SNEGSKA (reference sequence). V was pared by 0 bases and J by 2 bases, with 3 bases of the junction left unmatched. The CDR3 has 16 residues. Written as DNA, the CDR3 is TGCAGTGCTAGAGATTCTAGCGGGGGGGCCACAGATACGCAGTATTTT. It specifies CSARDSSGGATDTQYF.

In this sample, this clonotype turned up many times. The V call is TRBV5-1, the J call TRBJ2-1; TRBD2 aligns across 10 bases. The germline V gene encodes CDR1 SGHRS and CDR2 YFSETQ. This CDR3 contains 15 residues. The V gene end was trimmed by 1 base and the J gene end by 5 bases; junction bases not matched to a gene: 3. The CDR3 loop is CASSLRLAGNNEQFF. CDR3 bases: TGCGCCAGCAGCTTGCGACTAGCGGGTAACAATGAGCAGTTCTTC.

This clonotype was counted ten times or more. The chain recombines TRBV3-1 with TRBJ2-3, with unresolved D. The CDR3 covers 15 residues. Trimming removed 4 bases from V and 0 bases from J, with 11 bases in between. Germline V gives CDR1 LGHDT, CDR2 YNNKEL (reference sequence). CDR3 protein: CASSPSFGSTDTQYF. The DNA for the CDR3 is TGTGCCAGCAGCCCCTCGTTCGGGAGCACAGATACGCAGTATTTT.

This clonotype occurred many times. J is TRBJ1-2 and V is TRBV4-1; no clear D. Germline V gene data show CDR1 as MGHRA and CDR2 as YSYEKL. The V end was cut by 3 bases, the J end by 6 bases, with 17 bases between. This CDR3 is 15 amino acids long. The CDR3 sequence is CASSQDLRGVNGYTF. CDR3 bases: TGCGCCAGCAGCCAGGACCTCAGAGGAGTGAATGGCTACACCTTC.

This clonotype was observed at least ten times. The chain uses TRBV25-1 and TRBJ1-5, with D maybe TRBD1 (5 bases). Germline loops: CDR1 MGHDK, CDR2 SYGVNS. CDR3 length: 16 residues. Trimming removed 1 base from V and 2 bases from J, with 12 bases in between. The CDR3 region has the DNA TGTGCCAGCAGTGAATCGGAGGGAGGGGGCAATCAGCCCCAGCATTTT. This encodes CASSESEGGGNQPQHF.

This clonotype was counted at least ten times. The V and J genes are TRBV29-1 and TRBJ2-3, with D perhaps matching TRBD2 (6 bases). This CDR3 region has 12 residues. Trimming shortened V by 1 base and J by 7 bases, and 9 bases separated the two germline ends. Per germline, CDR1 SQVTM and CDR2 ANQGSEA. The CDR3 loop is CSVEAGGNTQYF. The CDR3 bases are TGCAGCGTTGAAGCTGGAGGGAATACGCAGTATTTT.

This clonotype was picked up many times. The chain joins TRBV6-1 to TRBJ1-5, with 9 bases identical to TRBD1. Germline trimming cut 5 bases from V and 7 bases from J; bases unmatched to any gene: 12. This CDR3 has 16 residues. Germline lookup yields CDR1 MNHNS and CDR2 SASEGT. CDR3 nucleotides: TGTGCCAGCAGTAAACAGGGGGCAGCAGCGGTGCAGCCCCAGCATTTT. Translated: CASSKQGAAAVQPQHF.

This clonotype was recorded many times. This chain connects TRBV7-3 to TRBJ2-2; D not resolved. There are 14 residues in the CDR3. V lost 0 bases, J lost 4 bases, and 6 bases lay in between. Germline CDR1 and CDR2: SGHTA and FQGTGA. CDR3 protein: CASSLTIGTGELFF. As DNA, the CDR3 is TGTGCCAGCAGCTTAACGATAGGCACCGGGGAGCTGTTTTTT. Full variable domain (missing parts from reference TRBV7-3 and TRBJ2-2): GAGVSQTPSNKVTEKGKYVELRCDPISGHTALYWYRQSLGQGPEFLIYFQGTGAADDSGLPNDRFFAVRPEGSVSTLKIQRTERGDSAVYLCASSLTIGTGELFFGEGSRLTVL.

Ten or more counts support this clonotype. The genes are TRBV18 and TRBJ1-2; the D gene is possibly TRBD1 (5 bases). The CDR3 contains 11 residues. The V end lost 5 bases, the J end lost 4 bases, and 5 bases lay between the germline ends. The germline gives CDR1 KGHSH, CDR2 LQKENI. In nucleotides, the CDR3 is TGTGCCAGCTCAGACAGCTATGGCTACACCTTC. Translated, it gives CASSDSYGYTF.

Many counts were recorded for this clonotype. The V call is TRBV13, the J call TRBJ1-1; possible D gene TRBD1, 5 bases. The length of the CDR3 is 13 residues. The germline gives CDR1 PRHDT, CDR2 FYEKMQ (reference sequence). Trimming removed 5 bases at V and 4 bases at J, with 11 bases between. The CDR3 sequence: CASSLLGGTEAFF. CDR3 nucleotide sequence: TGTGCCAGCAGCCTCCTGGGGGGCACTGAAGCTTTCTTT. Full variable domain (missing parts from reference TRBV13 and TRBJ1-1): AAGVIQSPRHLIKEKRETATLKCYPIPRHDTVYWYQQGPGQDPQFLISFYEKMQSDKGSIPDRFSAQQFSDYHSELNMSSLELGDSALYFCASSLLGGTEAFFGQGTRLTVV.

This clonotype was counted at least ten times. V and J are TRBV20-1 and TRBJ2-2; 7 bases map to TRBD1. The CDR3 runs 14 residues. Germline V gene lookup returns CDR1 DFQATT and CDR2 SNEGSKA (reference sequence). J gave up 7 bases and V 4 bases, and 9 bases lay outside the gene matches. The CDR3 DNA follows: TGCAGTGCTACCCGTGAGGGGGCTGGCGGGGAGCTGTTTTTT. Its translation is CSATREGAGGELFF.

This clonotype was observed many times. The rearrangement uses TRBV3-1 and TRBJ2-7; the D gene is possibly TRBD1 (5 bases). Trimming pared 3 bases from V and 4 bases from J, leaving 13 bases between. The germline V gene encodes CDR1 LGHDT and CDR2 YNNKEL (reference sequence). The CDR3 sequence is 14 residues long. The CDR3 coding sequence is TGTGCCAGCAGCCATTTTCAGGGTTTTTACGAGCAGTACTTC. Encoded protein: CASSHFQGFYEQYF.

This clonotype was recorded once. The genes are TRBV20-1 and TRBJ2-7; TRBD2 agrees at 9 bases. V shed 3 bases, J shed 3 bases, and the junction held 6 bases outside the gene matches. The CDR3 contains 14 residues. CDR1 and CDR2 (germline): DFQATT, SNEGSKA (reference sequence). The CDR3 protein is CSASGLANNYEQYF. The CDR3 coding sequence is TGCAGTGCTAGTGGACTAGCGAATAACTACGAGCAGTACTTC.

Ten or more counts support this clonotype. The rearrangement uses TRBV20-1 and TRBJ2-3; D may be TRBD1 (5 bases). CDR1 and CDR2 (germline): DFQATT, SNEGSKA (reference sequence). V was cut by 3 bases and J by 4 bases, with 20 bases left in between. The CDR3 extends over 16 amino acids. The CDR3 sequence is CSASDPRAGSADTQYF. Written as DNA, the CDR3 is TGCAGTGCTAGCGACCCCAGGGCAGGGTCGGCAGATACGCAGTATTTT.

V is TRBV12-3 or TRBV12-4 and J is TRBJ1-3; D is ambiguous. V gave up 6 bases and J gave up 4 bases, with 19 bases separating them. The CDR3 totals 16 residues. The CDR3 sequence is CASSPAGYRRGNTIYF. Here the CDR3 DNA reads TGTGCCAGCAGCCCGGCGGGATACAGACGAGGAAACACCATATATTTT.

In its sample, this clonotype was seen many times. V is TRBV7-3 and J is TRBJ2-1; 8 bases fit TRBD2. Germline CDR1 and CDR2: SGHTA and FQGTGA. The CDR3 has 16 amino acids. V trimming: 6 bases; J trimming: 1 base; junction bases outside the gene matches: 8. CDR3 protein: CASSSRGGTSYNEQFF. CDR3 coding DNA: TGTGCCAGCAGTTCTCGGGGGGGGACTTCCTACAATGAGCAGTTCTTC.

This clonotype has ten or more counts. The V call is TRBV25-1, the J call TRBJ2-3; 10 bases align to TRBD2. The CDR3 is 17 residues long. CDR1 and CDR2 (germline): MGHDK, SYGVNS. Trimming removed 6 bases from V and 9 bases from J; junction bases left unmatched: 18. This CDR3 reads CASSPIGTSGALPTQYF. The DNA of the CDR3 is TGTGCCAGCAGCCCAATTGGAACTAGCGGGGCCTTGCCCACGCAGTATTTT.